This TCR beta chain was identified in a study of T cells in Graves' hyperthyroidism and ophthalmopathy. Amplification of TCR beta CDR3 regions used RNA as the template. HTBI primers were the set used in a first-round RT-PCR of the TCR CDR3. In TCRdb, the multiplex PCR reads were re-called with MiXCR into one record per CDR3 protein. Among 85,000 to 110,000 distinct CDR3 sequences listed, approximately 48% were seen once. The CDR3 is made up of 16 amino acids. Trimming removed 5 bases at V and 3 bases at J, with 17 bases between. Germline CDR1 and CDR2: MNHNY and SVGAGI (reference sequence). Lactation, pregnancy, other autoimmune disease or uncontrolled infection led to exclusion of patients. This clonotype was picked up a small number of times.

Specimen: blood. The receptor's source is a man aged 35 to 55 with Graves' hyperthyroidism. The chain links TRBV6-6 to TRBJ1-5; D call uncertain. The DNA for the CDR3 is TGTGCCAGCAGTCTAATATTAGGGCCTCTCAATCAGCCCCAGCATTTT. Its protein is CASSLILGPLNQPQHF.